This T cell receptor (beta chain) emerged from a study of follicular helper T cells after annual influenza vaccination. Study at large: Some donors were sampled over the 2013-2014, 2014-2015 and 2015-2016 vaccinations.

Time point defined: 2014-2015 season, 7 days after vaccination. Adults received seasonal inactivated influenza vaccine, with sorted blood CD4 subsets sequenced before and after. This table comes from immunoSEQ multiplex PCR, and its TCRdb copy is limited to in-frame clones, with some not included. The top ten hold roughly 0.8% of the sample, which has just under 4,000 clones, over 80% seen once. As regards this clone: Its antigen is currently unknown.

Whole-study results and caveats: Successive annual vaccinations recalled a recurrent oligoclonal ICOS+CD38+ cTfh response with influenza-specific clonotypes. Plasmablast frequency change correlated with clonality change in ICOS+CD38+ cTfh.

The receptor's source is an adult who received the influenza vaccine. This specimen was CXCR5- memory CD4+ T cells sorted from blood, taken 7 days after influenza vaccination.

CDR3 region: CASSQRDRGITGELFF. The CDR3 nucleotides read TGTGCCAGCAGCCAGCGGGACAGGGGTATCACCGGGGAGCTGTTTTTT. The chain couples TRBV13 to TRBJ2-2; 10 nucleotides line up with TRBD1. Germline V gene lookup returns CDR1 PRHDT and CDR2 FYEKMQ (reference sequence). The V segment lost 5 bases and the J segment 4 bases; nucleotides outside the gene matches: 7. CDR3 length equals 16 residues.